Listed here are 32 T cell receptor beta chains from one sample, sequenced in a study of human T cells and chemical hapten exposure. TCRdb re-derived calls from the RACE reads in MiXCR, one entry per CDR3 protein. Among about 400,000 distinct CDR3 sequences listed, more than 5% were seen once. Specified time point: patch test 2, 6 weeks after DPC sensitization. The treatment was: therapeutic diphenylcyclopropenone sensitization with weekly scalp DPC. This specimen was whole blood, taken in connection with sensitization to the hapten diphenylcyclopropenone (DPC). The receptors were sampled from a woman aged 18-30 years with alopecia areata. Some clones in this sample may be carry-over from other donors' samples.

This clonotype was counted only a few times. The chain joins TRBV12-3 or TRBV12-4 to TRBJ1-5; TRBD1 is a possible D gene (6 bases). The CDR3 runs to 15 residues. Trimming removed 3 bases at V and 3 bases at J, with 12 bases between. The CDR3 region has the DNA TGTGCCAGCAGTTTTAATGGACAGCCCAATCAGCCCCAGCATTTT. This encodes CASSFNGQPNQPQHF.

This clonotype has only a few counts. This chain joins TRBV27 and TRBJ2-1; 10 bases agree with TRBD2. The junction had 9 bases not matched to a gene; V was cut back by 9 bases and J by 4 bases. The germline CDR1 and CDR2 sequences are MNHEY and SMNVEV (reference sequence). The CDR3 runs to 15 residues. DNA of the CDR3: TGTGCCAGTCACCCTCCAGCGGGGGGGTACAATGAGCAGTTCTTC. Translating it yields CASHPPAGGYNEQFF.

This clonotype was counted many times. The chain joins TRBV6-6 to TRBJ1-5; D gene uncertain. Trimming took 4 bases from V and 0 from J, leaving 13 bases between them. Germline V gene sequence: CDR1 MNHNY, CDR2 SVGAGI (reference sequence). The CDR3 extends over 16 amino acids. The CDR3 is CASSFETGPSNQPQHF. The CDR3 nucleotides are TGTGCCAGCAGTTTCGAGACGGGCCCTAGCAATCAGCCCCAGCATTTT.

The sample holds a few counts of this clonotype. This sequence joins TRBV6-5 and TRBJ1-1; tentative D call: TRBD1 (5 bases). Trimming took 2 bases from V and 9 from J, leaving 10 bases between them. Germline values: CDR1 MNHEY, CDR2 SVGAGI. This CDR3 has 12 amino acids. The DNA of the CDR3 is TGTGCCAGCAGTTACACAGGCCGGCAAGCTTTCTTT. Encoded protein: CASSYTGRQAFF.

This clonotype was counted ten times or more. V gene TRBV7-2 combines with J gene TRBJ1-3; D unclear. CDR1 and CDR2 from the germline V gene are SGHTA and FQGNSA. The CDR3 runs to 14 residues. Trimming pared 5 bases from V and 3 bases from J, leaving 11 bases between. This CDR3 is CASSPTRDGNTIYF. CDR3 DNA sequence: TGTGCCAGCAGCCCTACGAGAGATGGAAACACCATATATTTT. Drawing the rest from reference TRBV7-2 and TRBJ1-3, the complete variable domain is GAGVSQSPSNKVTEKGKDVELRCDPISGHTALYWYRQSLGQGLEFLIYFQGNSAPDKSGLPSDRFSAERTGGSVSTLTIQRTQQEDSAVYLCASSPTRDGNTIYFGEGSWLTVV.

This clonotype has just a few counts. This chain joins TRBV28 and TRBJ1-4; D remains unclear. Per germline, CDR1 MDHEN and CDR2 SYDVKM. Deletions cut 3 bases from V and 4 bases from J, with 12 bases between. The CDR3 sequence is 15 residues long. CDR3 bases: TGTGCCAGCAGTTTCGCGACGGATTATAATGAAAAACTGTTTTTT. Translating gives CASSFATDYNEKLFF.

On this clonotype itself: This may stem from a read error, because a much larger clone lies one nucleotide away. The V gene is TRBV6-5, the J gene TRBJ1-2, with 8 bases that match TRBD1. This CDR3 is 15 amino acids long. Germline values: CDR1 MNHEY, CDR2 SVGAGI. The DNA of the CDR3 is TGTGCCAGCACCCCTAGACTGACAGGGACAGGTGGCTGCACCTTC. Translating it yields CASTPRLTGTGGCTF.

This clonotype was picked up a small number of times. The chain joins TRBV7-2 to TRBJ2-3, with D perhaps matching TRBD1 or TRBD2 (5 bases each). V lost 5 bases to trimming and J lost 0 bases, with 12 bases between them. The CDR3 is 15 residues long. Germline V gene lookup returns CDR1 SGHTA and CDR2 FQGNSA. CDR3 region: CASSGMGDSTDTQYF. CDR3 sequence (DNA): TGTGCCAGCAGCGGAATGGGGGACAGCACAGATACGCAGTATTTT.

The CDR3 is CASSRLGGPDNGYTF. In nucleotides, the CDR3 is TGTGCCAGCAGCCGTTTAGGCGGTCCTGACAACGGCTACACCTTC. The chain carries TRBV3-1 and TRBJ1-2; D is unresolved. V was pared by 4 bases and J by 8 bases, with 20 bases between. Germline V lookup: CDR1 LGHDT, CDR2 YNNKEL (reference sequence). The CDR3 loop spans 15 amino acids.

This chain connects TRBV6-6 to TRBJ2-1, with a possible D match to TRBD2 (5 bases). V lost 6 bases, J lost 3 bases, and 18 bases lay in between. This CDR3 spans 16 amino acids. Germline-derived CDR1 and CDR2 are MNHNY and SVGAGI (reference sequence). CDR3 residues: CASRVKPGLSYNEQFF. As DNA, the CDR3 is TGTGCCAGCAGGGTTAAACCGGGATTGAGCTACAATGAGCAGTTCTTC.

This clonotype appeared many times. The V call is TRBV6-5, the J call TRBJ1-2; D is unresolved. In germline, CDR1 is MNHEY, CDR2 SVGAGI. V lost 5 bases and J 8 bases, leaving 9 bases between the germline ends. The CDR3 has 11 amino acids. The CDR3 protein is CASSRGGGYTF. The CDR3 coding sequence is TGTGCCAGCAGTAGAGGTGGGGGCTACACCTTC.

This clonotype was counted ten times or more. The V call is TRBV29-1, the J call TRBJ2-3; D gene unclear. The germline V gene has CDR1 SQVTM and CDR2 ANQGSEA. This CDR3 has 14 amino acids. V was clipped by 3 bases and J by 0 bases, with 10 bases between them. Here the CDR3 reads CSVEGAFSTDTQYF. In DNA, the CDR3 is TGCAGCGTTGAGGGCGCCTTTAGCACAGATACGCAGTATTTT.

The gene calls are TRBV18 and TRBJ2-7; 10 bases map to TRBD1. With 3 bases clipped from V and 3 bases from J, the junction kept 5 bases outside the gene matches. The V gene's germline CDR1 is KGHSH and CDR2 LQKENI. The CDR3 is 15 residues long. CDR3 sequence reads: CASSPTGTGVYEQYF. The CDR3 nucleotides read TGTGCCAGCTCACCTACCGGGACAGGGGTCTACGAGCAGTACTTC.

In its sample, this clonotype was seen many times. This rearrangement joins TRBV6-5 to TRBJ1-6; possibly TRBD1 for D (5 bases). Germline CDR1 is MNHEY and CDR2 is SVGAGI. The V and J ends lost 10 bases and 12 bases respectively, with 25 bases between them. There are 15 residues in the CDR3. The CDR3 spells CATRSPGTGLQPLHF. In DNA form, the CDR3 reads TGTGCCACCAGATCCCCCGGGACCGGCCTTCAACCCCTCCACTTT.

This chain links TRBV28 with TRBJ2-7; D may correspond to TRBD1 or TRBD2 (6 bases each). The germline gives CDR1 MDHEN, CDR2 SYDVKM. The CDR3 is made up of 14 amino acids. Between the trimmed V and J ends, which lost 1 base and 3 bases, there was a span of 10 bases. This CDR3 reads CASSLFGGHYEQYF. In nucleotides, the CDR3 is TGTGCCAGCAGTTTATTCGGGGGACACTACGAGCAGTACTTC.

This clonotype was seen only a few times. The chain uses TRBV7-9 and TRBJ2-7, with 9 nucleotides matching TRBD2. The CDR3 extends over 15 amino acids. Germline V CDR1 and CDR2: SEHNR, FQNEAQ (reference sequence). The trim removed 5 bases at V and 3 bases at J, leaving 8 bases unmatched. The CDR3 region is CASSQAGGEYYEQYF. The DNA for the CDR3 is TGTGCCAGCAGCCAAGCGGGGGGCGAGTACTACGAGCAGTACTTC.

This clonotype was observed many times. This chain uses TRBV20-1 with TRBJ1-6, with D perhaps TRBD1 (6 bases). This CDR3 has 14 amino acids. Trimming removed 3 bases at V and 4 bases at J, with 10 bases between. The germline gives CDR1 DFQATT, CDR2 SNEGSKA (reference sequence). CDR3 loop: CSARSRGYNSPLHF. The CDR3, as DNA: TGCAGTGCTAGGAGCAGGGGTTATAATTCACCCCTCCACTTT.

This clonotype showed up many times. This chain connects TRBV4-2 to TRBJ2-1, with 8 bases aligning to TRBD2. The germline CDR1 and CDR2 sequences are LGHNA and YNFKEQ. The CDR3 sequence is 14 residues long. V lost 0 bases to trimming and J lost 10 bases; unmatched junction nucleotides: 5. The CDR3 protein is CASSQEVAGIEQFF. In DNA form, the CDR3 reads TGTGCCAGCAGCCAAGAGGTAGCGGGGATCGAGCAGTTCTTC.

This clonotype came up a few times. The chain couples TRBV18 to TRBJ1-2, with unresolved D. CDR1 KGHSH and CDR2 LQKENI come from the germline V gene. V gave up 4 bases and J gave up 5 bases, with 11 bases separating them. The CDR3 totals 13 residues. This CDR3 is CASSRGEGYGYTF. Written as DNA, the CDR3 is TGTGCCAGCTCACGAGGTGAAGGGTATGGCTACACCTTC.

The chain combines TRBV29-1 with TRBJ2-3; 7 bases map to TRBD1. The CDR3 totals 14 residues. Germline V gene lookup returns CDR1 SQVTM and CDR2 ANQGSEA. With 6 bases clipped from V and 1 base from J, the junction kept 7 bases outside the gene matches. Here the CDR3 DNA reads TGCAGCGTCCGGACAGGACTCGGCACAGATACGCAGTATTTT. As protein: CSVRTGLGTDTQYF.

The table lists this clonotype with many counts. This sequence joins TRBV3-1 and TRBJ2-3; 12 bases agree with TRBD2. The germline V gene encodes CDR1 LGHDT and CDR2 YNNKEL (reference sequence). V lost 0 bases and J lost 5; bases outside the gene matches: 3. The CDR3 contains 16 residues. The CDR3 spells CASSQEETSGGDTQYF. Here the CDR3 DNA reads TGTGCCAGCAGCCAAGAAGAGACTAGCGGGGGAGATACGCAGTATTTT.

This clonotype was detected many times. The CDR3 DNA reads TGTGCCAGCAGTTACTCGAACAGGGGGATTGGAAACACTGAAGCTTTCTTT. Translated: CASSYSNRGIGNTEAFF. This chain uses TRBV6-5 with TRBJ1-1, with 8 bases matching TRBD1. V was pared by 0 bases and J by 2 bases, with 8 bases of the junction left unmatched. This CDR3 contains 17 residues. Germline lookup yields CDR1 MNHEY and CDR2 SVGAGI.

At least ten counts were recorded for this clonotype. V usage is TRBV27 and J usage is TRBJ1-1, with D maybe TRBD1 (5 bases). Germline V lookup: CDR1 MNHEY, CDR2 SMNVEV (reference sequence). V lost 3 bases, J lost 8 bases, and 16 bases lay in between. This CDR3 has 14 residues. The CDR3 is CASSFGPQGAEAFF. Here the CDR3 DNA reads TGTGCCAGCAGTTTCGGGCCCCAAGGGGCAGAAGCTTTCTTT.

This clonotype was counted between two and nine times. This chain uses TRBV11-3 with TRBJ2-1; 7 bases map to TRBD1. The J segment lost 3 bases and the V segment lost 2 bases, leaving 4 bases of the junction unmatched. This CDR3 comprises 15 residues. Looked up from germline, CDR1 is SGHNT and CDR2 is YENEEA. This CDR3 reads CASSLNRDSYNEQFF. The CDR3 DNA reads TGTGCCAGCAGCTTAAATCGGGACAGCTACAATGAGCAGTTCTTC.

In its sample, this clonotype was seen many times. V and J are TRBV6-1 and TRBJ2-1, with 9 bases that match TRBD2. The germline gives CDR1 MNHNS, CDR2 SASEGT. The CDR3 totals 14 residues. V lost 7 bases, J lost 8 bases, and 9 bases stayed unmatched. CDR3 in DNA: TGTGCCAGCATCGGGCGGGGGGGCCTCCATGAGCAGTTCTTC. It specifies CASIGRGGLHEQFF.

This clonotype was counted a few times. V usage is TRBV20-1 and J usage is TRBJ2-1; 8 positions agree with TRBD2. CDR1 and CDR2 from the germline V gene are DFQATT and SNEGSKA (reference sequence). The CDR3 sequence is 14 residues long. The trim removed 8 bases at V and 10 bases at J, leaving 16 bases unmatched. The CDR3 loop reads CSPNSGAALREQFF. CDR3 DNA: TGCAGTCCAAATAGCGGGGCGGCCCTCAGAGAGCAGTTCTTC.

In DNA, the CDR3 is TGTGCCAGCAGCCCAGGGGACCCGGGGCGTGATACGCAGTATTTT. This sequence encodes CASSPGDPGRDTQYF. The chain is built from TRBV7-2 and TRBJ2-3, with TRBD1 as a possible D gene (6 bases). Germline assignment: CDR1 SGHTA and CDR2 FQGNSA. V dropped 5 bases and J dropped 6 bases, with 18 bases sitting between them. This CDR3 contains 15 residues. Full variable domain (rest looked up from reference TRBV7-2 and TRBJ2-3): GAGVSQSPSNKVTEKGKDVELRCDPISGHTALYWYRQSLGQGLEFLIYFQGNSAPDKSGLPSDRFSAERTGGSVSTLTIQRTQQEDSAVYLCASSPGDPGRDTQYFGPGTRLTVL.

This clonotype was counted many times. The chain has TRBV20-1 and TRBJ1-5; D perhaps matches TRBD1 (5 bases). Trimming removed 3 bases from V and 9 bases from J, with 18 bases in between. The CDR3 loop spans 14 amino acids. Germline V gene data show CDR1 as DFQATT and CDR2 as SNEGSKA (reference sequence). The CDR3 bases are TGCAGTGCTAGGATCCGGGACGGCACTGCGCCCCAGCATTTT. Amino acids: CSARIRDGTAPQHF.

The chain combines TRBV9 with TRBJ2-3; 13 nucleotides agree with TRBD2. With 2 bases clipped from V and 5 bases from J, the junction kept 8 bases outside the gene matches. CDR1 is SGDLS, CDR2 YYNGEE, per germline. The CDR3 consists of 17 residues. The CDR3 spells CASSVMTSGGLGDTQYF. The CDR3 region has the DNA TGTGCCAGCAGCGTGATGACTAGCGGGGGGCTCGGAGATACGCAGTATTTT.

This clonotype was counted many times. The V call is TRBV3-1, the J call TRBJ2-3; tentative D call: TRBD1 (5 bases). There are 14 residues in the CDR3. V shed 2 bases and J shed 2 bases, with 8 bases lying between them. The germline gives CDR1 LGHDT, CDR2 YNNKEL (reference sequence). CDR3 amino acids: CASSQQGSTDTQYF. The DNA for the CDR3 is TGTGCCAGCAGCCAACAGGGTTCCACAGATACGCAGTATTTT.

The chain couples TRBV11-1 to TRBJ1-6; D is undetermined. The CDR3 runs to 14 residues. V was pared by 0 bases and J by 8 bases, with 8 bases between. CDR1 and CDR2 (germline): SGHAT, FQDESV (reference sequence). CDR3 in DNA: TGTGCCAGCAGCTTAGCGCCTCTTGATTCACCCCTCCACTTT. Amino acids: CASSLAPLDSPLHF.

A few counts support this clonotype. CDR3 nucleotide sequence: TGCAGTGCTCCCTACCCGAACACCGGGGAGCTGTTTTTT. The encoded protein is CSAPYPNTGELFF. The gene calls are TRBV20-1 and TRBJ2-2; D call uncertain. Trimming took 5 bases from V and 0 from J, leaving 7 bases between them. The length of the CDR3 is 13 residues. In germline, CDR1 is DFQATT, CDR2 SNEGSKA (reference sequence).